These 20 T cell receptor beta chains were all obtained from the same sample, sequenced in a study of beta chain features in type 1 diabetes (dated by TCRdb to 2016 to 2019). Library construction relied on the immunoSEQ multiplex PCR assay. The High Capacity cDNA Reverse Transcription Kit was used to reverse transcribe all of the isolated RNA, meaning that expressed TCRB transcripts were what got sequenced. In its TCRdb copy, this immuneACCESS table keeps in-frame sequences only and misses some clones. Where compared with another copy, unresolved V genes explain less than half of these, and the others have no known cause. This sample gives hundreds of thousands of clones in total; 68% of them show up just once. About 0.05% of the sample is in the top ten clones. Sequenced sample: naive CD4+ T cells from blood. This sample's cell subset or site label indicates: true naive CD4+ T cells. The receptors originated from a man in his thirties or forties in good health.

This clone was observed a handful of times. V and J are TRBV7-9 and TRBJ2-5; 8 nucleotides match TRBD2. Looked up from germline, CDR1 is SEHNR and CDR2 is FQNEAQ (reference sequence). The V gene end was trimmed by 5 bases and the J gene end by 2 bases; junction bases not matched to a gene: 4. CDR3 length: 14 residues. The CDR3 reads CASSRASGQETQYF. CDR3 nucleotides: TGTGCCAGCAGCAGGGCTAGCGGGCAAGAGACCCAGTACTTC.

The chain couples TRBV2 to TRBJ1-2; possible D gene TRBD1, 6 bases. Germline CDR1 is SNHLY and CDR2 is FYNNEI. The CDR3 length is 14 residues. Trimming removed 3 bases at V and 4 bases at J, with 12 bases between. DNA for the CDR3: TGTGCCAGCAGTGAGCAGGGGCCCCTCTATGGCTACACCTTC. Translating it yields CASSEQGPLYGYTF. Supplemented by reference TRBV2 and TRBJ1-2, the full variable domain reads EPEVTQTPSHQVTQMGQEVILRCVPISNHLYFYWYRQILGQKVEFLVSFYNNEISEKSEIFDDQFSVERPDGSNFTLKIRSTKLEDSAMYFCASSEQGPLYGYTFGSGTRLTVV.

This rearrangement joins TRBV30 to TRBJ1-4; a weak D match, TRBD1 (5 bases). Looked up from germline, CDR1 is GTSNPN and CDR2 is SVGIG (reference sequence). The V end was cut by 2 bases, the J end by 7 bases, with 14 bases between. The CDR3 is 14 residues long. The CDR3 DNA follows: TGTGCCTGGAGTCAGACTACTAGGGGTGAAAAACTGTTTTTT. Amino acid sequence: CAWSQTTRGEKLFF.

This clone came up a few times. This chain joins TRBV29-1 and TRBJ1-5; perhaps TRBD1 as D (5 bases). Germline loops: CDR1 SQVTM, CDR2 ANQGSEA. Trimming left V 4 bases short and J 5 bases short, with 9 bases between. This CDR3 has 12 amino acids. The CDR3 sequence: CSVGGHDQPQHF. CDR3 nucleotides: TGCAGCGTTGGAGGACACGATCAGCCCCAGCATTTT. Filled out from reference TRBV29-1 and TRBJ1-5, the complete variable domain reads SAVISQKPSRDICQRGTSLTIQCQVDSQVTMMFWYRQQPGQSLTLIATANQGSEATYESGFVIDKFPISRPNLTFSTLTVSNMSPEDSSIYLCSVGGHDQPQHFGDGTRLSIL.

This chain uses TRBV30 with TRBJ1-2, with 8 bases identical to TRBD1. Unmatched junction bases numbered 6, after V lost 4 bases and J lost 8 bases. The germline V gene has CDR1 GTSNPN and CDR2 SVGIG (reference sequence). CDR3 length: 12 amino acids. DNA of the CDR3: TGTGCCTGGACTGGACAGGGTCGAGGCTACACCTTC. Protein: CAWTGQGRGYTF. Full variable domain (outside the CDR3, taken from reference TRBV30 and TRBJ1-2): SQTIHQWPATLVQPVGSPLSLECTVEGTSNPNLYWYRQAAGRGLQLLFYSVGIGQISSEVPQNLSASRPQDRQFILSSKKLLLSDSGFYLCAWTGQGRGYTFGSGTRLTVV.

The chain employs TRBV7-2 and TRBJ2-1, with D unclear. V lost 1 base, J lost 1 base, and 11 bases lay in between. Germline loops: CDR1 SGHTA, CDR2 FQGNSA. This CDR3 region has 16 residues. The CDR3 DNA reads TGTGCCAGCAGCTTAGGGGTGGGATCTTCCTACAATGAGCAGTTCTTC. Protein product: CASSLGVGSSYNEQFF. Supplemented by reference TRBV7-2 and TRBJ2-1, the full variable domain reads GAGVSQSPSNKVTEKGKDVELRCDPISGHTALYWYRQSLGQGLEFLIYFQGNSAPDKSGLPSDRFSAERTGGSVSTLTIQRTQQEDSAVYLCASSLGVGSSYNEQFFGPGTRLTVL.

This clone was detected a few times. This chain joins TRBV30 and TRBJ2-2, with D hard to call. CDR1 GTSNPN and CDR2 SVGIG come from the germline V gene (reference sequence). V lost 0 bases and J 3 bases, leaving 8 bases between the germline ends. This CDR3 spans 14 amino acids. The CDR3 DNA reads TGTGCCTGGAGTGTATACGGATACACCGGGGAGCTGTTTTTT. It is translated as CAWSVYGYTGELFF. Full variable domain (rest looked up from reference TRBV30 and TRBJ2-2): SQTIHQWPATLVQPVGSPLSLECTVEGTSNPNLYWYRQAAGRGLQLLFYSVGIGQISSEVPQNLSASRPQDRQFILSSKKLLLSDSGFYLCAWSVYGYTGELFFGEGSRLTVL.

Note on this clone: The same CDR3 can be traced to other DNA sequences in this sample. The chain uses TRBV30 and TRBJ1-1; D not resolved. V lost 4 bases, J lost 4 bases, and 7 bases lay in between. The V gene's germline CDR1 is GTSNPN and CDR2 SVGIG (reference sequence). The CDR3 contains 11 residues. The CDR3 here is CAWTRVTEAFF. The CDR3 DNA is TGTGCCTGGACCCGAGTCACTGAAGCTTTCTTT.

This clone appeared a single time. The V call is TRBV18, the J call TRBJ2-3, with 8 bases fitting TRBD2. Germline-derived CDR1 and CDR2 are KGHSH and LQKENI. The CDR3 runs 20 residues. V lost 1 base, J lost 0 bases, and 15 bases stayed unmatched. The CDR3 protein is CASSPRPGGASISSTDTQYF. The CDR3 region has the DNA TGTGCCAGCTCACCACGGCCCGGGGGGGCGTCAATCTCCAGCACAGATACGCAGTATTTT.

The rearrangement links TRBV9 to TRBJ2-3, with a possible D match to TRBD2 (5 bases). The V end lost 5 bases, the J end lost 3 bases, and 13 bases lay between the germline ends. The germline V gene encodes CDR1 SGDLS and CDR2 YYNGEE. CDR3 size: 14 residues. The DNA of the CDR3 is TGTGCCAGCAGTGGGAGAGCACGGACAGATACGCAGTATTTT. Translating it yields CASSGRARTDTQYF.

This clone was seen only a few times. The genes are TRBV29-1 and TRBJ1-4; 8 bases are shared with TRBD1. Germline V CDR1 and CDR2: SQVTM, ANQGSEA. CDR3 length: 14 amino acids. Trimming removed 8 bases from V and 8 bases from J; junction bases left unmatched: 13. The CDR3 nucleotides are TGCAGCATTCAAGACAGGGGACGTAGCGAAAAACTGTTTTTT. The encoded protein is CSIQDRGRSEKLFF.

V gene TRBV9 combines with J gene TRBJ2-2; 7 bases match TRBD2. V gave up 2 bases and J gave up 4 bases; unmatched junction bases: 11. The germline V gene has CDR1 SGDLS and CDR2 YYNGEE. This CDR3 has 17 amino acids. The CDR3 is CASSVRAQRGSTGELFF. The CDR3 DNA reads TGTGCCAGCAGCGTCCGCGCCCAGCGGGGAAGCACCGGGGAGCTGTTTTTT.

This clone was counted only a few times. This chain joins TRBV21-1 and TRBJ2-5; the tabulated D call, TRBD1, remains unverified against the DNA. TRBV21-1 is labeled a pseudogene. The CDR3 has 12 amino acids. CDR3 sequence: CAGGQGQETQYF. The DNA for the CDR3 is TGTGCCGGTGGACAGGGCCAAGAGACCCAGTACTTC.

This clone was found a few times. The chain joins TRBV29-1 to TRBJ1-1, with 7 bases fitting TRBD1. CDR1 is SQVTM and CDR2 is ANQGSEA in the germline V gene. The CDR3 is 12 residues long. The V segment lost 6 bases and the J segment 4 bases; nucleotides outside the gene matches: 5. The CDR3 spells CSVLTGSTEAFF. For the CDR3, the DNA is TGCAGCGTCCTGACAGGGAGCACTGAAGCTTTCTTT.

In this sample, this clone turned up a few times. This same CDR3 is encoded by further DNA sequences in the sample. The V and J genes are TRBV28 and TRBJ2-4, with TRBD1 matching over 9 bases. Per the germline V gene, CDR1 is MDHEN and CDR2 is SYDVKM. CDR3 length: 14 residues. J lost 3 bases, V lost 6 bases, and 3 bases had no gene match. The CDR3 spells CASRDRGGKNIQYF. DNA of the CDR3: TGTGCCAGCAGGGACAGGGGTGGCAAAAACATTCAGTACTTC. The full variable domain, its missing parts supplied by reference TRBV28 and TRBJ2-4, is DVKVTQSSRYLVKRTGEKVFLECVQDMDHENMFWYRQDPGLGLRLIYFSYDVKMKEKGDIPEGYSVSREKKERFSLILESASTNQTSMYLCASRDRGGKNIQYFGAGTRLSVL.

The rearrangement joins TRBV4-2 to TRBJ2-5; 7 bases match TRBD2. V gave up 0 bases and J gave up 9 bases; unmatched junction bases: 7. The germline gives CDR1 LGHNA, CDR2 YNFKEQ. The CDR3 consists of 14 residues. CDR3 nucleotide sequence: TGTGCCAGCAGCCAAGATGAGGGAGGGAGGGCCCAGTACTTC. Translating it yields CASSQDEGGRAQYF.

The chain uses TRBV6-5 and TRBJ2-3; D call uncertain. Germline loops: CDR1 MNHEY, CDR2 SVGAGI. The V end was cut by 0 bases, the J end by 2 bases, with 6 bases between. The CDR3 runs to 14 residues. The CDR3 loop is CASSYSQVTDTQYF. In DNA, the CDR3 is TGTGCCAGCAGTTACTCACAAGTCACAGATACGCAGTATTTT.

V usage is TRBV29-1 and J usage is TRBJ2-2, with D possibly being TRBD1 (6 bases). The CDR3 extends over 13 amino acids. CDR1 is SQVTM, CDR2 ANQGSEA, per germline. Trimming stripped 4 bases from V and 2 bases from J, with 8 bases between. CDR3 loop: CSVAGHNTGELFF. Here the CDR3 DNA reads TGCAGCGTTGCGGGACACAACACCGGGGAGCTGTTTTTT.

The chain uses TRBV11-2 and TRBJ2-7; D possibly uses TRBD1 or TRBD2 (5 bases each). In germline, CDR1 is SGHAT, CDR2 FQNNGV. There are 17 residues in the CDR3. V shed 5 bases and J shed 1 base, with 21 bases lying between them. The CDR3 DNA follows: TGTGCCAGCAGCAAGGGGCTCTCCGGGACCGTTTCCTACGAGCAGTACTTC. Protein: CASSKGLSGTVSYEQYF. Full variable domain (outside the CDR3, taken from reference TRBV11-2 and TRBJ2-7): EAGVAQSPRYKIIEKRQSVAFWCNPISGHATLYWYQQILGQGPKLLIQFQNNGVVDDSQLPKDRFSAERLKGVDSTLKIQPAKLEDSAVYLCASSKGLSGTVSYEQYFGPGTRLTVT.

The rearrangement links TRBV29-1 to TRBJ2-2; D not resolved. The CDR3 has 11 amino acids. Germline V gene lookup returns CDR1 SQVTM and CDR2 ANQGSEA. The V gene lost 5 bases and the J gene lost 5 bases, with 6 bases spanning the gap. The CDR3: CSVQYTGELFF. For the CDR3, the DNA is TGCAGCGTTCAGTATACCGGGGAGCTGTTTTTT.